One sample yielded the 8 T cell receptor beta chains listed below, sequenced in a study of T cell repertoires in cytomegalovirus infection (dated by TCRdb to about 2019). Sequencing instrument: Illumina HiSeq 1500. The public reads were reprocessed in TCRdb via fastp at Q25 and MiXCR, keeping in-frame beta chains. Each entry merges the rows of one CDR3 protein and shows their most common DNA and genes. The sample includes approximately 910,000 distinct CDR3 sequences, with approximately 31% observed a single time. The ten largest make up over 12% of the sample. Reading the label with the study, this specimen's treatment or condition is: in vitro stimulation with specific CMV peptide epitopes to enrich CMV-specific T cells. Their cognate antigens are unknown. The material sequenced was cultured CD8+ T cells from PBMCs, taken from culture after CMV antigen stimulation. The receptors originated from a human donor in good health (CMV status not recorded). Some clones in this sample may be carry-over from other donors' samples.

The CDR3, as DNA: TGTGCCAGCAGTTGGCTAGCGGGGGGCACAGATACGCAGTATTTT. It yields the protein CASSWLAGGTDTQYF. The chain combines TRBV6-5 with TRBJ2-3; 10 bases are shared with TRBD2. Germline values: CDR1 MNHEY, CDR2 SVGAGI. The V and J ends lost 4 bases and 1 base, in that order; junction bases with no gene match: 2. The CDR3 covers 15 residues.

At least ten counts were recorded for this clonotype. V gene TRBV7-9 combines with J gene TRBJ2-1; TRBD2 is a possible D gene (5 bases). V lost 5 bases and J 7 bases, leaving 15 bases between the germline ends. This CDR3 is built from 14 residues. The V gene's germline CDR1 is SEHNR and CDR2 FQNEAQ (reference sequence). For the CDR3, the DNA is TGTGCCAGCAGCCCTGCCGGACTGAGGAATGAGCAGTTCTTC. Translating it yields CASSPAGLRNEQFF. The full variable domain, its missing parts supplied by reference TRBV7-9 and TRBJ2-1, is DTGVSQNPRHKITKRGQNVTFRCDPISEHNRLYWYRQTLGQGPEFLTYFQNEAQLEKSRLLSDRFSAERPKGSFSTLEIQRTEQGDSAMYLCASSPAGLRNEQFFGPGTRLTVL.

The J gene is TRBJ2-5, the V gene TRBV11-3, with 14 nucleotides matching TRBD2. V shed 6 bases, J shed 5 bases, and the junction held 8 bases outside the gene matches. Germline V gene lookup returns CDR1 SGHNT and CDR2 YENEEA. This CDR3 contains 16 residues. The DNA of the CDR3 is TGTGCCAGCAGTTCCGGGACTAGCGGGGGCCTGGAGACCCAGTACTTC. Its protein product is CASSSGTSGGLETQYF.

This clonotype showed up just a few times. J is TRBJ1-2 and V is TRBV28; D not certain. The CDR3 is 13 amino acids. Germline V gene data show CDR1 as MDHEN and CDR2 as SYDVKM. V shed 6 bases and J shed 1 base, with 9 bases lying between them. CDR3 coding DNA: TGTGCCAGCAGACGGACCGATAACTATGGCTACACCTTC. Protein sequence: CASRRTDNYGYTF.

This rearrangement joins TRBV11-2 to TRBJ2-3, with 12 bases that match TRBD2. The junction had 4 bases not matched to a gene; V was cut back by 1 base and J by 14 bases. In germline, CDR1 is SGHAT, CDR2 FQNNGV. The CDR3 is made up of 13 amino acids. CDR3 loop: CASSLVLAGGGYF. DNA for the CDR3: TGTGCCAGCAGCTTAGTTCTAGCGGGGGGGGGGTATTTT.

This clonotype turned up a few times. The genes are TRBV7-9 and TRBJ2-1, with 7 bases matching TRBD1. This CDR3 comprises 14 residues. Per the germline V gene, CDR1 is SEHNR and CDR2 is FQNEAQ (reference sequence). Trimming at V came to 5 bases and at J to 1 base, leaving 2 bases not matched to a gene. The CDR3 sequence is CASSGGQSYNEQFF. Here the CDR3 DNA reads TGTGCCAGCAGCGGGGGACAGTCCTACAATGAGCAGTTCTTC.

V and J are TRBV6-5 and TRBJ2-7, with 14 bases lining up with TRBD2. Germline CDR1 MNHEY, CDR2 SVGAGI. This CDR3 contains 17 residues. The CDR3 reads CVSSRRLAGGRTNEQYV. The CDR3 DNA reads TGTGTCAGCAGTCGACGACTAGCGGGGGGGCGTACCAACGAGCAGTACGTC.

This clonotype was found a few times. The chain links TRBV6-2 or TRBV6-3 to TRBJ1-2, with no clear D. CDR3 length: 13 amino acids. Germline loops: CDR1 MNHEY, CDR2 SVGEGT. Between the trimmed V and J ends, which lost 6 bases and 10 bases, there was a span of 18 bases. The CDR3 region is CASRGLRRVDYTF. For the CDR3, the DNA is TGTGCCAGCAGGGGTTTACGACGAGTTGACTACACCTTC.